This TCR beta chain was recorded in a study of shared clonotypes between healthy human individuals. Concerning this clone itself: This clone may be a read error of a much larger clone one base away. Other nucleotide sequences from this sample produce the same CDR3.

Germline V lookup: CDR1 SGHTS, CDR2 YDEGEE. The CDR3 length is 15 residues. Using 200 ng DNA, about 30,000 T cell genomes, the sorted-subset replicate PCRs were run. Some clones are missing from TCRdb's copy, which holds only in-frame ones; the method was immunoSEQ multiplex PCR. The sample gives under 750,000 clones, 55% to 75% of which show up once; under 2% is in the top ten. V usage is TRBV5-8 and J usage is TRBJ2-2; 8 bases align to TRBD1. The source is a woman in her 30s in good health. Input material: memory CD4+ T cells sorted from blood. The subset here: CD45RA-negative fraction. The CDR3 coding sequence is TGTGCCAGCAGCCCGTACCAGGGGGCGGCAGGGGAGTTGTTTTTT. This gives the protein CASSPYQGAAGELFF.